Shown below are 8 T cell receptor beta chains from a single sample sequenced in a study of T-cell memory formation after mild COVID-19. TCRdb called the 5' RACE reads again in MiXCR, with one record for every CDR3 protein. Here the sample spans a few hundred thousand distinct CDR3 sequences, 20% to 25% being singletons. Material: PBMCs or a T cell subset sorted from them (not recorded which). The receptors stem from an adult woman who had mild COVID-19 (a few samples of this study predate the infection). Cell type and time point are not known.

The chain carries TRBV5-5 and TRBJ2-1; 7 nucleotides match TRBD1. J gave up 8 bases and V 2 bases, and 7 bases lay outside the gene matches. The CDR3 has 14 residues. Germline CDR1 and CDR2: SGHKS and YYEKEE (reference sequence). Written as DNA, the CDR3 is TGTGCCAGCAGCTTAGAGACAGGGACCCATGAGCAGTTCTTC. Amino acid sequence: CASSLETGTHEQFF.

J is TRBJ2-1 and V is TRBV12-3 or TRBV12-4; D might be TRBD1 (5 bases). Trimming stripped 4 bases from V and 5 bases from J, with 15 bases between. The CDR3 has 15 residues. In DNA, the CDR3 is TGTGCCAGCAGTTCAATCCAGGGTCTAAACAATGAGCAGTTCTTC. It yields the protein CASSSIQGLNNEQFF.

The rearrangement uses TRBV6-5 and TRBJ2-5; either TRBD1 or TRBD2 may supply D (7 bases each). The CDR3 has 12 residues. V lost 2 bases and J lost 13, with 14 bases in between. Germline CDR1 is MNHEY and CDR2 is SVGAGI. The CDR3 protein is CASSYGRGPPYF. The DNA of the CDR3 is TGTGCCAGCAGTTACGGGAGGGGGCCCCCGTACTTC.

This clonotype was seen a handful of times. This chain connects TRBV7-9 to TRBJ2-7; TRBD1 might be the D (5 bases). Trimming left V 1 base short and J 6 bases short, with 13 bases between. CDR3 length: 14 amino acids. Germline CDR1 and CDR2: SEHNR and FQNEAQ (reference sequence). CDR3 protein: CASSLGPERGEQYF. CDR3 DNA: TGTGCCAGCAGCTTAGGACCAGAAAGGGGCGAGCAGTACTTC.

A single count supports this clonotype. Here the CDR3 DNA reads TGTGCCAGCAGCCCTAACCCGACAGGTTGGAGCACTGAAGCTTTCTTT. Translation gives CASSPNPTGWSTEAFF. The rearrangement links TRBV6-5 to TRBJ1-1; D might be TRBD1 (6 bases). V gave up 6 bases and J gave up 4 bases, with 21 bases separating them. Germline CDR1 MNHEY, CDR2 SVGAGI. CDR3 length: 16 residues.

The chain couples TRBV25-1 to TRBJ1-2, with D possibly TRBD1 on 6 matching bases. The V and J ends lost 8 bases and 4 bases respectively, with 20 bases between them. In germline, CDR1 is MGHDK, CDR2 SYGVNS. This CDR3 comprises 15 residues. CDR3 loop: CASSSRRGTSYGYTF. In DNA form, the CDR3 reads TGTGCCAGCTCTTCCCGGCGAGGGACAAGCTATGGCTACACCTTC.

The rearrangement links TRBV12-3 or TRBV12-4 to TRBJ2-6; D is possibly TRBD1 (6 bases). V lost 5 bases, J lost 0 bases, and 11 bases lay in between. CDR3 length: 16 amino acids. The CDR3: CASSRTESSGANVLTF. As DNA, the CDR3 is TGTGCCAGCAGTCGGACAGAGAGCTCTGGGGCCAACGTCCTGACTTTC.

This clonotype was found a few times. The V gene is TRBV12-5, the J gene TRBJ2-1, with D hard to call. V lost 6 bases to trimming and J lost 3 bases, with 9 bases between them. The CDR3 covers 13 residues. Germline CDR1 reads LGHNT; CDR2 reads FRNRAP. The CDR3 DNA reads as TGTGCTAGTGGCCTTACAGTCTACAATGAGCAGTTCTTC. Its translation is CASGLTVYNEQFF.